This T cell receptor beta chain was recorded in a study of blood T cells in healthy people across ages. A second 7 to 11 cycle PCR used barcoded and J-beta primers. TCRdb re-called the 5' RACE reads through MiXCR, storing one row per CDR3 protein. The sample contains 1,800,000 or so distinct CDR3 sequences, about two fifths of which appear only once. General observations from the study: TCR beta diversity, measured per million T cells, fell in a roughly linear way with age.

This CDR3 comprises 16 residues. With 4 bases removed from V and 0 bases from J, the gap between germline ends came to 12 bases. Regarding this clonotype: Its antigen is still unknown.

This sequence was found in a human donor in good health. Sequencing input: blood. This sequence joins TRBV12-3 or TRBV12-4 and TRBJ1-4, with D unresolved. The CDR3 sequence is CASSSKFAATNEKLFF. For the CDR3, the DNA is TGTGCCAGCAGTTCAAAGTTTGCAGCAACTAATGAAAAACTGTTTTTT.